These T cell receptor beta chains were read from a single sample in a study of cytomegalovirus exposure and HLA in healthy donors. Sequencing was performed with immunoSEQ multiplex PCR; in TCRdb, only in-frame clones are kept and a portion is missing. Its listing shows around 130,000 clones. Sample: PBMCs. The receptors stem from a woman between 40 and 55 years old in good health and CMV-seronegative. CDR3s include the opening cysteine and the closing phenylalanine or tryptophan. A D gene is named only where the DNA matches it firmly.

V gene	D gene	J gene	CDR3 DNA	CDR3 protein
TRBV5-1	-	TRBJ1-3	TGCGCCAGCAGCTTAGGAATCGACTCGGGCTCTGGAAACACCATATATTTT	CASSLGIDSGSGNTIYF
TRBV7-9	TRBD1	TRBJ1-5	TGTGCCAGCAGCCACCCGGTGGAGGGGGCAGGACAGCCCCAGCATTTT	CASSHPVEGAGQPQHF
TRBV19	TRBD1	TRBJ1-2	TGTGCCAGTAGCCAACAGGGGGGCTATGGCTACACCTTC	CASSQQGGYGYTF
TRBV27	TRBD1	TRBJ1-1	TGTGCCAGCAGTATTAACAGGGGGAGCACTGAAGCTTTCTTT	CASSINRGSTEAFF
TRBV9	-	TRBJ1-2	TGTGCCAGCAGCCCCCAGGGCCGGGGCTACACCTTC	CASSPQGRGYTF
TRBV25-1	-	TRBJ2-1	TGTGCCAGCAGTGAACCGGGATTTATCTACAATGAGCAGTTCTTC	CASSEPGFIYNEQFF
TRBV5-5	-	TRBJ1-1	TGTGCCAGCAGCTTATATATGGGGGCAGGATTGGGGACTGAAGCTTTCTTT	CASSLYMGAGLGTEAFF
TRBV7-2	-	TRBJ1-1	TGTGCCAGCAGCCCTAATACAGGTTACACTGAAGCTTTCTTT	CASSPNTGYTEAFF
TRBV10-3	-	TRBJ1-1	TGTGCCATCAGTGTACAGGGCCCGAACACTGAAGCTTTCTTT	CAISVQGPNTEAFF
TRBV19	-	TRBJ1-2	TGTGCCAGTAGTATTCGCTATGGCTACACCTTC	CASSIRYGYTF
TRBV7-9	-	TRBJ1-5	TGTGCCAGCAGCTATACAGGGTTCCAGCCCCAGCATTTT	CASSYTGFQPQHF
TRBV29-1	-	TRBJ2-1	TGCAGCGTTGTACAAGGGGGAAACAATGAGCAGTTCTTC	CSVVQGGNNEQFF
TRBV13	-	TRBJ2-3	TGTGCCAGCAGCCCTGGGCGCTCCCCCACAGATACGCAGTATTTT	CASSPGRSPTDTQYF
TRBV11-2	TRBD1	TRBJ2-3	TGTGCCAGCAGCTCGTCGACAGGGAGAGATACGCAGTATTTT	CASSSSTGRDTQYF
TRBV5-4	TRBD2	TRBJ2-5	TGTGCCAGCAGCACGTCCGGGACTAGCGGGGGGACCCAGTACTTC	CASSTSGTSGGTQYF
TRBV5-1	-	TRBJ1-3	TGCGCCAGCAGCTTGGGACAGCTAATTCGCTCTGGAAACACCATATATTTT	CASSLGQLIRSGNTIYF
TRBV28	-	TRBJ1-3	TGTGCCAGCAGTCCCCGCCCTTTAGGAGGGACTACTGGAAACACCATATATTTT	CASSPRPLGGTTGNTIYF
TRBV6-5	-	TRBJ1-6	TGTGCCAGCTCTCTTTGGGGCACGGAGAATTCACCCCTCCACTTT	CASSLWGTENSPLHF
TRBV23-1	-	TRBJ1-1	TGCGCCAGCAGTTCCGACAGATACACTGAAGCTTTCTTT	CASSSDRYTEAFF
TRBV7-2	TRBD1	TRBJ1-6	TGTGCCAGCAGCTGGGACCGGGACAGGGCTTCACCCCTCCACTTT	CASSWDRDRASPLHF
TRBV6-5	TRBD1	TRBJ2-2	TGTGCCAGCAGGTCGGGACAGTTGAACACCGGGGAGCTGTTTTTT	CASRSGQLNTGELFF
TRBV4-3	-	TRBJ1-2	TGCGCCAGCAGCCAAGATCGGTGGGCAAATTACGATGGCTACACCTTC	CASSQDRWANYDGYTF
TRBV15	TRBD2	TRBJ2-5	TGTGCCACCAGCAGAGAGCCAGAAGGGGTGGCGGGGGGGACCCAGTACTTC	CATSREPEGVAGGTQYF
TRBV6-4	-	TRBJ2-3	TGTGCCAGCAGTGACTCAGGGGGAGGGGCAGATACGCAGTATTTT	CASSDSGGGADTQYF
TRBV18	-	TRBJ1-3	TGTGCCAGCTCACCACAACAGGGCAGTGGAAACACCATATATTTT	CASSPQQGSGNTIYF
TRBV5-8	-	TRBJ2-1	TGTGCCAGCAGCTCCAGACAGTCCTACAATGAGCAGTTCTTC	CASSSRQSYNEQFF
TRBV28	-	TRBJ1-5	TGTGCCAGCAGACTTTATAGCAATCAGCCCCAGCATTTT	CASRLYSNQPQHF
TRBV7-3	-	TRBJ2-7	TGTGCCAGCAGCGCCTACGACGGGGCGGGGGAGCAGTACTTC	CASSAYDGAGEQYF
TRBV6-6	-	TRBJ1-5	TGTGCCAGCAACCCACAGGATCAGCCCCAGCATTTT	CASNPQDQPQHF
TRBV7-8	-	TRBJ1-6	TGTGCCAGCAGCCTCCAGGGTCTCTATAATTCACCCCTCCACTTT	CASSLQGLYNSPLHF
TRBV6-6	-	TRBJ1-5	TGTGCCAGCAGCCCAAATAGCAATCAGCCCCAGCATTTT	CASSPNSNQPQHF
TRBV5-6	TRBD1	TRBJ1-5	TGTGCCAGCAGCCCCGGGACAGGGAGAACCCAGCATTTT	CASSPGTGRTQHF